Sequencing of this T cell receptor (beta chain) was carried out in a study of T cell repertoires in cytomegalovirus infection. Study as a whole: From public TCR beta signatures came an indication of both CMV infection and matching HLA type.

TCRdb itself ran the reads through MiXCR, one entry per CDR3 protein. The sample includes about 360,000 distinct CDR3 sequences, 15% to 20% of them seen just once. This receptor was identified in a human donor in good health (CMV status not recorded). Some clones in this sample may be carry-over from other donors' samples. The specimen sequenced was PBMCs.

The CDR3 nucleotides read TGTGCCAGCAGCTCACTAGCGGGGGGGGTAGATACGCAGTATTTT. The encoded protein is CASSSLAGGVDTQYF. V and J are TRBV2 and TRBJ2-3; 13 nucleotides agree with TRBD2. Trimming at V came to 6 bases and at J to 5 bases, leaving 5 bases not matched to a gene. The CDR3 is 15 amino acids. Germline CDR1 SNHLY, CDR2 FYNNEI.